This TCR beta chain appears in the sequencing data of a study of blood T cells in healthy people across ages. The second PCR ran about 6 to 12 cycles with a sample-barcoded 5' primer and J-beta primers. TCRdb used MiXCR to reprocess the 5' RACE reads, holding one entry per CDR3 protein. The sample yields about 970,000 distinct CDR3 sequences, roughly 50% seen once. Per the germline V gene, CDR1 is SQVTM and CDR2 is ANQGSEA. The V and J ends lost 4 bases and 0 bases respectively, with 10 bases between them. The CDR3 contains 13 residues. This clonotype was found many times. What it binds is not known. General observations from the study: Unsorted PBMC material precluded a definitive naive versus antigen-experienced comparison. TCR beta diversity was tightly associated with the proportion of naive T cells. Diversity was estimated from one million T cells, and these estimates were considered underestimates.

This rearrangement joins TRBV29-1 to TRBJ2-7; D not resolved. Input material: blood. The sequence came from a woman between 55 and 75 years old in good health. The CDR3 DNA is TGCAGCGTTGGGGTAGGCAGCTCCTACGAGCAGTACTTC. It translates to CSVGVGSSYEQYF.